The T cell receptor (beta chain) under discussion was sequenced for a study of regulatory T cells in long-lasting Graves disease. Time point described: newly diagnosed GD, antithyroid drugs for less than 3 months. Extracted PBMC RNA gave rise to the TCR library. Building of the TCR beta libraries involved iRepertoire HTBI primers and Arm-PCR of CDR3 regions. TCRdb ran MiXCR on the multiplex PCR reads and lists one entry per CDR3 protein. Of more than 450,000 distinct CDR3 sequences in the sample, around 11% are singletons; the top ten hold 8.9%. Trimming took 4 bases from V and 1 from J; bases not matched to a gene: 3. Germline CDR1 SGHNT, CDR2 YENEEA. This CDR3 comprises 14 residues. There are many counts of this clonotype. The sample was also reused in another study, on T cells in Graves' hyperthyroidism and ophthalmopathy.

This TCR came from a woman aged 25-40 years with Graves disease. V gene TRBV11-3 combines with J gene TRBJ1-1, with 7 bases that match TRBD1. The sample consisted of peripheral blood mononuclear cells (PBMCs), taken at new diagnosis, from a patient treated with antithyroid drugs. The CDR3 sequence: CASSSPGGNTEAFF. CDR3 nucleotides: TGTGCCAGCAGCTCGCCAGGGGGGAACACTGAAGCTTTCTTT.